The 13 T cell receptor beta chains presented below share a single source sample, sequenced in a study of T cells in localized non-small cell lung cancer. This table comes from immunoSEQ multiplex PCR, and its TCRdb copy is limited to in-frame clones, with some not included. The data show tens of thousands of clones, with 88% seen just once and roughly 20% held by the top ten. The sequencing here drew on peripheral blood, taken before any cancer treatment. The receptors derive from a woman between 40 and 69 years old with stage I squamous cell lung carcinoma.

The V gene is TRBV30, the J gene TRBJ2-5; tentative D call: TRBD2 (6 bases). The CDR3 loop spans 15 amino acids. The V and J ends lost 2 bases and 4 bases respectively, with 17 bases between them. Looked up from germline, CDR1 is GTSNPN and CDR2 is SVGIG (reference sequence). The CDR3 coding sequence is TGTGCCTGGAGTACCCTCAGCGCGGGGCTAGAGACCCAGTACTTC. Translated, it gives CAWSTLSAGLETQYF.

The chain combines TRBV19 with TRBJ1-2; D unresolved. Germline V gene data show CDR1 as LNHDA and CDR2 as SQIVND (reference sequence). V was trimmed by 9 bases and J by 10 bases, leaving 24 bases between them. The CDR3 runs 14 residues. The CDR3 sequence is CASRHSQELRAYTF. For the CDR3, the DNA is TGTGCCAGCCGCCATTCTCAGGAGCTTAGGGCCTACACCTTC.

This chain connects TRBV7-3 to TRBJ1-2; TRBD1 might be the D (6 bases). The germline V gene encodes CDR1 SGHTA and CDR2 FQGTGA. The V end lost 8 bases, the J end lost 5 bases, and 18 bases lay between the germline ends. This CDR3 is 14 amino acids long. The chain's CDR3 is CASSEGPGAYGYTF. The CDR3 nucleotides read TGTGCCAGCTCCGAGGGCCCGGGGGCGTATGGCTACACCTTC.

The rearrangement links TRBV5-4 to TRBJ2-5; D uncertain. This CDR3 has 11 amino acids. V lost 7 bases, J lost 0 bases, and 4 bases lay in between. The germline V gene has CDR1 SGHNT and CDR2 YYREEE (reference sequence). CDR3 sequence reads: CASGYQETQYF. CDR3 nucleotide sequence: TGTGCCAGCGGGTACCAAGAGACCCAGTACTTC.

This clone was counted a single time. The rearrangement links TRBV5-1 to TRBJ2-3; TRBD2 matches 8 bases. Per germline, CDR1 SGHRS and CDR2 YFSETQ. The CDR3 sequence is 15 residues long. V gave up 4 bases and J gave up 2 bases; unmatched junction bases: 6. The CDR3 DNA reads TGCGCCAGCAGCCCGGGAGGGGACCACACAGATACGCAGTATTTT. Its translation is CASSPGGDHTDTQYF.

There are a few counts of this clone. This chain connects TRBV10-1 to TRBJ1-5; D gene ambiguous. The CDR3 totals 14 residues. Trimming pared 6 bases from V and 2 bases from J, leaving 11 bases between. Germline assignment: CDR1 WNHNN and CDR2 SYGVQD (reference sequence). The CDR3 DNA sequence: TGCGCCAGCAGCTCTGGGTCTGGCAATCAGCCCCAGCATTTT. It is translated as CASSSGSGNQPQHF.

The CDR3 region has the DNA TGCGCCAGCAGCCAAGCAGTAACTAGCAATCAGCCCCAGCATTTT. It yields the protein CASSQAVTSNQPQHF. V and J are TRBV4-1 and TRBJ1-5, with unresolved D. The V and J ends lost 1 base and 0 bases respectively, with 7 bases between them. Germline V CDR1 and CDR2: MGHRA, YSYEKL. The CDR3 extends over 15 amino acids.

The CDR3 DNA follows: TGTGCCAGCAGTTTATCTGGAGACACTGAAGCTTTCTTT. It codes for CASSLSGDTEAFF. The V and J genes are TRBV7-3 and TRBJ1-1; no clear D gene. The CDR3 length is 13 residues. Deletions cut 6 bases from V and 3 bases from J, with 11 bases between. Germline V CDR1 and CDR2: SGHTA, FQGTGA.

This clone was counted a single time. The CDR3 DNA reads TGTGCCAGCACCGGACGGAACTCCTACGAGCAGTACTTC. Protein product: CASTGRNSYEQYF. The chain has TRBV6-6 and TRBJ2-7; D gene ambiguous. Per germline, CDR1 MNHNY and CDR2 SVGAGI (reference sequence). The CDR3 is made up of 13 amino acids. The V and J ends lost 7 bases and 0 bases respectively, with 10 bases between them.

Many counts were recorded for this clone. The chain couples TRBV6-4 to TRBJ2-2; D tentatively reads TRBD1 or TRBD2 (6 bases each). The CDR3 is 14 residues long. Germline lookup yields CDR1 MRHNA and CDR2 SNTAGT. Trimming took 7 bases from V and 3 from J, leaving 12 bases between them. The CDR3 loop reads CASKAGEDTGELFF. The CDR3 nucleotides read TGTGCCAGCAAAGCAGGGGAGGACACCGGGGAGCTGTTTTTT.

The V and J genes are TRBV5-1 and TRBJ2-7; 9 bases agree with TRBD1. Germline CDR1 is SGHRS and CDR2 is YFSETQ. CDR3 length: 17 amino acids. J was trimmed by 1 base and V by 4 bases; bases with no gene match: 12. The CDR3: CASSAPPGTGISYEQYF. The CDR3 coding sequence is TGCGCCAGCAGCGCCCCTCCCGGGACAGGGATTTCCTACGAGCAGTACTTC.

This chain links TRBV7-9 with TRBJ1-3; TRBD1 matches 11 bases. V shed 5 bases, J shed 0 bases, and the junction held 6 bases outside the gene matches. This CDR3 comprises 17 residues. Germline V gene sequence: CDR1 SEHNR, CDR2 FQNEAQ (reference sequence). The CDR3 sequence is CASSPGQGAASGNTIYF. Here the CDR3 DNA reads TGTGCCAGCAGCCCCGGACAGGGGGCGGCCTCTGGAAACACCATATATTTT.

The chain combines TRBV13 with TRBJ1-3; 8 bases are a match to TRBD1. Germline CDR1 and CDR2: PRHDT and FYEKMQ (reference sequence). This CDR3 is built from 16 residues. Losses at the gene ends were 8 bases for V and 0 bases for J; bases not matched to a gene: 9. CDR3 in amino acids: CASGLDRAISGNTIYF. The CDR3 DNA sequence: TGTGCCAGCGGTTTGGACAGGGCAATCTCTGGAAACACCATATATTTT.